This T cell receptor beta chain was profiled in a study of Graves' ophthalmopathy and Graves' hyperthyroidism. Study-level background: Hyperthyroidism qualified as stable when ophthalmopathy did not develop within 18 months of follow-up.

Broader study findings: The model flagged ophthalmopathy progression at roughly 64% sensitivity and 72% to 80% specificity. From stable hyperthyroidism, ophthalmopathy was separated by a 13-signature model with approximately 90% sensitivity and less than 82% specificity.

For this clonotype: What it binds is not known.

Beta-chain TCR CDR3 regions were amplified from RNA transcripts. RT-PCR was first run with HTBI primers, then multiplex PCR in a second round. TCRdb analysed the multiplex PCR reads with MiXCR anew, one entry per CDR3 protein. There are more than 1,000,000 distinct CDR3 sequences in the sample; about two fifths occur only once, and over 8.5% lies in the top ten. Orbital computed tomography, thyroid ultrasound, TRAb, serum thyroxine and clinical symptoms formed the basis of diagnosis. The TCR was taken from an adult man with Graves' hyperthyroidism. The specimen sequenced was peripheral blood or thyroid tissue (not recorded which).

CDR3 loop: CASKEGSEQYF. CDR3 bases: TGTGCCTCCAAGGAGGGGTCCGAGCAGTACTTC. This chain links TRBV10-3 with TRBJ2-7; a weak D match, TRBD2 (6 bases). The CDR3 spans 11 residues. Per the germline V gene, CDR1 is ENHRY and CDR2 is SYGVKD. V gave up 11 bases and J gave up 6 bases, with 14 bases separating them.